This is a list of T cell receptor beta chains from one sample in a study of OX40 agonist ivuxolimab in advanced cancers. Only in-frame clones appear in the TCRdb table, and some are missing; sequencing was by immunoSEQ multiplex PCR. The sample holds about 16,000 clones; 86% are singletons and the top ten take under 0.75%. Sequenced material: CD4+ or CD8+ T cells sorted from blood, taken in a trial of the OX40 agonist ivuxolimab. The receptors here all came from an adult with an advanced solid tumor such as melanoma, head and neck, liver or kidney cancer. Both conserved end residues are part of each CDR3. A D gene is named only where the DNA matches it firmly. Expanded clones get a size class; other rows say once, few or many, or leave the size out.

abundance	d_gene	v_gene	j_gene	CDR3nt	CDR3aa
NA	NA	TRBV7-8	TRBJ1-6	TGTGCCAGCAGCTTAGCCTTGAGCGGTAATTCACCCCTCCACTTT	CASSLALSGNSPLHF
NA	NA	TRBV5-4	TRBJ2-5	TGTGCCAGCAGCAACCCCCTCAAGATTTTACCTAGGGAGCCCCAAGAGACCCAGTACTTC	CASSNPLKILPREPQETQYF
NA	NA	TRBV23-1	TRBJ1-2	TGCGCCAGCAAACCGACCGATAACAACTATGGCTACACCTTC	CASKPTDNNYGYTF
NA	NA	TRBV2	TRBJ2-1	TGTGCCAGCAGGGCAAGGGTTCGGACCTACAATGAGCAGTTCTTC	CASRARVRTYNEQFF
NA	NA	TRBV2	TRBJ2-4	TGTGCCAGCAGTGAAGCGGGAAGGGGGGCGTCGAAAAACATTCAGTACTTC	CASSEAGRGASKNIQYF
few	NA	TRBV25-1	TRBJ1-1	TGTGCCAGCAGTCCCTACCGGGGGGAGAACACTGAAGCTTTCTTT	CASSPYRGENTEAFF
once	NA	TRBV14	TRBJ2-1	TGTGCCAGCAGCCAAGGCCTCGTATACAATGAGCAGTTCTTC	CASSQGLVYNEQFF
NA	NA	TRBV6-6	TRBJ1-2	TGTGCCAGCAGTTACACAAATCAGGTCGGCTACACCTTC	CASSYTNQVGYTF
NA	NA	TRBV6-1	TRBJ1-2	TGTGCCAGCGCCTTCAGGGGCTACACCTTC	CASAFRGYTF
NA	NA	TRBV6-4	TRBJ1-2	TGTGCCAGCAGTGACCGGGGAAATGGCTACACCTTC	CASSDRGNGYTF
NA	NA	TRBV5-4	TRBJ1-1	TGTGCCAGCAGCTTGGGGGTGACTGAAGCTTTCTTT	CASSLGVTEAFF
NA	NA	TRBV5-5	TRBJ1-4	TGTGCCAGCAGCTTAACGTGGGATGAAAAACTGTTTTTT	CASSLTWDEKLFF
NA	NA	TRBV11-2	TRBJ2-3	TGTGCCAGCAGCCGGGGCTCGAGGGGAGATACGCAGTATTTT	CASSRGSRGDTQYF
NA	NA	TRBV27	TRBJ2-2	TGTGCCAGCCGTCATTGGGGTACGAACACCGGGGAGCTGTTTTTT	CASRHWGTNTGELFF
NA	TRBD1	TRBV19	TRBJ1-2	TGTGCCAGTAGTTCCCCCCGGGACAGGGGGTTGGACTACACCTTC	CASSSPRDRGLDYTF
NA	TRBD2	TRBV30	TRBJ2-3	TGTGCCTGGAGTGACGGGAGGATGAATACGCAGTATTTT	CAWSDGRMNTQYF
once	NA	TRBV7-2	TRBJ1-2	TGTGCCAGCAGCTTAGATCAAATGCCGCACTATGGCTACACCTTC	CASSLDQMPHYGYTF
NA	NA	TRBV5-4	TRBJ2-3	TGTGCCAGCAGCCCAATTGGGGGGGGCAAGCCGCGAGGCAGCACAGATACGCAGTATTTT	CASSPIGGGKPRGSTDTQYF
NA	TRBD1	TRBV29-1	TRBJ1-1	TGCAGCGCTAACGAACAGGGGTTCGTCACTGAAGCTTTCTTT	CSANEQGFVTEAFF
NA	NA	TRBV9	TRBJ1-1	TGTGCCAGCAGCGTGGACCCGGCGAGGGGGAACACTGAAGCTTTCTTT	CASSVDPARGNTEAFF
NA	TRBD1	TRBV5-4	TRBJ1-6	TGTGCCAGCAGCTTGCCGGGACAGGGTAATTCACCCCTCCACTTT	CASSLPGQGNSPLHF
NA	TRBD1	TRBV28	TRBJ1-1	TGTGCCAGCAGTTCGGGACAGTCTATCACTGAAGCTTTCTTT	CASSSGQSITEAFF
NA	NA	TRBV2	TRBJ2-5	TGTGCCAGCAGTGAAACCACAGTCGGCGGAGGAGAGACCCAGTACTTC	CASSETTVGGGETQYF
NA	NA	TRBV7-2	TRBJ2-3	TGTGCCAGCAGCCGGATTCTCCCGGGTACGCAGTATTTT	CASSRILPGTQYF
few	NA	TRBV7-2	TRBJ2-1	TGTGCCAGCAGCCATGAAGGACCGACGGAGGAGCAGTTCTTC	CASSHEGPTEEQFF
few	NA	TRBV2	TRBJ2-2	TGTGCCAGCAGAGGGGCCGCGGGCGGGGAGCTGTTTTTT	CASRGAAGGELFF
NA	NA	TRBV21-1	TRBJ2-7	TGTGCCAGCAGCAAAAGAGGACAGGCGACCTCCTACGAGCAGTACTTC	CASSKRGQATSYEQYF
NA	NA	TRBV19	TRBJ1-2	TGTGCCAGTAGATCAGGACGGTTCTATGGCTACACCTTC	CASRSGRFYGYTF
NA	NA	TRBV5-1	TRBJ1-1	TGCGCCAGCCGCGCATCGACAGCGGCGTTGAACACTGAAGCTTTCTTT	CASRASTAALNTEAFF
NA	TRBD2	TRBV7-6	TRBJ2-1	TGTGCCAGCAGCCCTGGACTAGCGGTTTACAATGAGCAGTTCTTC	CASSPGLAVYNEQFF
NA	NA	TRBV7-8	TRBJ1-5	TGTGCCAGCAGCCTTCGGGACATCAATAGCAATCAGCCCCAGCATTTT	CASSLRDINSNQPQHF